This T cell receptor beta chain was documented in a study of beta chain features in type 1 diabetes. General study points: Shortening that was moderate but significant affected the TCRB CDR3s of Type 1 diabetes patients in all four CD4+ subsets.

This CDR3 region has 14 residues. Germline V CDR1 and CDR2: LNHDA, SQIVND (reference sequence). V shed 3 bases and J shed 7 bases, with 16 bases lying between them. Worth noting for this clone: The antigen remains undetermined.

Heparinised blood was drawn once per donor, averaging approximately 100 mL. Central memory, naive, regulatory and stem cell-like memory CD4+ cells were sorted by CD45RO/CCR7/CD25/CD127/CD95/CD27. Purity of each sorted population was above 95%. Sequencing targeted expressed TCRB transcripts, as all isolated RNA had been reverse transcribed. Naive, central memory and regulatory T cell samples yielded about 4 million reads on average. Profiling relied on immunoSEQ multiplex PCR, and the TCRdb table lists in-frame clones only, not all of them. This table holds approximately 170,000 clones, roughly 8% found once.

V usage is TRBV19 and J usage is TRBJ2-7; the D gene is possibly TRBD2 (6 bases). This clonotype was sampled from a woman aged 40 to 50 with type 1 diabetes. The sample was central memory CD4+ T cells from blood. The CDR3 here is CASSISLASSEQYF. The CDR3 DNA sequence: TGTGCCAGTAGTATCTCACTAGCCAGCTCGGAGCAGTACTTC.